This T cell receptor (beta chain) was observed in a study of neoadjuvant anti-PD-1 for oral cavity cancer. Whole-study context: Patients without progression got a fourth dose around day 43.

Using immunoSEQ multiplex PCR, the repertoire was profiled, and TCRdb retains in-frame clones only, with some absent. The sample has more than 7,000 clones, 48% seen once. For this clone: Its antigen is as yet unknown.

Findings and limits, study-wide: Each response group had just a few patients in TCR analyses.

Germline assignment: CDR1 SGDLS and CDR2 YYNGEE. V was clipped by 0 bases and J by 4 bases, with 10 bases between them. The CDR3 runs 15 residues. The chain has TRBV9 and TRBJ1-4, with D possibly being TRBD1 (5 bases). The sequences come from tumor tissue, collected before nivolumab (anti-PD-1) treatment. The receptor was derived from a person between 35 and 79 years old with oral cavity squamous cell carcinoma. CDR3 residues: CASSVAGGINEKLFF. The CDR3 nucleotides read TGTGCCAGCAGCGTAGCCGGGGGTATTAATGAAAAACTGTTTTTT.